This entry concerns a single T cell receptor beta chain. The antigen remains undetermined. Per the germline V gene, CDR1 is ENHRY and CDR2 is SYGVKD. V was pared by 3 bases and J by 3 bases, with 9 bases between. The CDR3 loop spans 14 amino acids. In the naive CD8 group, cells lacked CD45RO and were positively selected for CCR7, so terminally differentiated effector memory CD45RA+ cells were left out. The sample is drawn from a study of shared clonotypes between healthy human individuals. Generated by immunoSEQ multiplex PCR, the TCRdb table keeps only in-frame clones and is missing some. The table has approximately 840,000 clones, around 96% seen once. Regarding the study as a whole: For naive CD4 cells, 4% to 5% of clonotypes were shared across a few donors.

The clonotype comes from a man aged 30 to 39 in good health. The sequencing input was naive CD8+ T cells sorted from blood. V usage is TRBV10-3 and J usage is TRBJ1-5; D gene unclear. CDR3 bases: TGTGCCATCAGTGATTGGGGAACCAATCAGCCCCAGCATTTT. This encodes CAISDWGTNQPQHF.